The rows below give T cell receptor beta chains drawn from one sample of a study of blood T cell repertoires in COVID-19. The method was immunoSEQ multiplex PCR; TCRdb's version includes in-frame clones alone and lacks a portion of them. The sample has tens of thousands of clones, approximately 82% seen once. The sequenced sample consisted of peripheral blood. These TCRs come from a man in his sixties with acute or convalescent COVID-19. Each CDR3 is given with its conserved first and last residue. A D gene is named only where the DNA matches it firmly. Size values are once, few and many counts, or a class for expanded clones, and some rows have none.

v_gene: TRBV7-3
j_gene: TRBJ2-1
abundance: -
d_gene: TRBD2
CDR3nt: TGTGCCAGCAGCTTCAGCGGGGGGTTATACAATGAGCAGTTCTTC
CDR3aa: CASSFSGGLYNEQFF

v_gene: TRBV6-2/TRBV6-3
j_gene: TRBJ1-6
abundance: -
d_gene: -
CDR3nt: TGTGCCAGCAGTCAATGGGGGCCCGACTATAATTCACCCCTCCACTTT
CDR3aa: CASSQWGPDYNSPLHF

v_gene: TRBV7-9
j_gene: TRBJ1-2
abundance: -
d_gene: TRBD1
CDR3nt: TGTGCCAGCAGCGAAACCGGGACAGGGTATGGCTACACCTTC
CDR3aa: CASSETGTGYGYTF

v_gene: TRBV4-2
j_gene: TRBJ2-7
abundance: -
d_gene: -
CDR3nt: TGTGCCAGCAGCCATACCATTGAGGTAGTCTACGAGCAGTACTTC
CDR3aa: CASSHTIEVVYEQYF

v_gene: TRBV6-1
j_gene: TRBJ2-7
abundance: -
d_gene: -
CDR3nt: TGTGCCAGCAGTGAGCAGTTCCTTTCCTACGAGCAGTACTTC
CDR3aa: CASSEQFLSYEQYF

v_gene: TRBV27
j_gene: TRBJ2-5
abundance: -
d_gene: TRBD1
CDR3nt: TGTGCCAGCAGTGCGGGACAGGGAGGGGATAAAGAGACCCAGTACTTC
CDR3aa: CASSAGQGGDKETQYF

v_gene: TRBV25-1
j_gene: TRBJ1-1
abundance: many
d_gene: -
CDR3nt: TGTGCCAGCTGCAGGAACACTGAAGCTTTCTTT
CDR3aa: CASCRNTEAFF

v_gene: TRBV11-1
j_gene: TRBJ2-7
abundance: -
d_gene: TRBD1
CDR3nt: TGTGCCACCCGCGGGACAGGGACCTACGAGCAGTACTTC
CDR3aa: CATRGTGTYEQYF

v_gene: TRBV7-2
j_gene: TRBJ1-1
abundance: few
d_gene: -
CDR3nt: TGTGCCAGCAGCTTAAAAAGGAGAACTGAAGCTTTCTTT
CDR3aa: CASSLKRRTEAFF

v_gene: TRBV5-6
j_gene: TRBJ1-4
abundance: few
d_gene: TRBD1
CDR3nt: TGTGCCAGCAGCGTTTTTCATGGGACAGGGGAAACTAATGAAAAACTGTTTTTT
CDR3aa: CASSVFHGTGETNEKLFF

v_gene: TRBV5-6
j_gene: TRBJ1-1
abundance: -
d_gene: -
CDR3nt: TGTGCCAGCAGCTTGGCGTACAGGCCGAACACTGAAGCTTTCTTT
CDR3aa: CASSLAYRPNTEAFF

v_gene: TRBV7-6
j_gene: TRBJ1-2
abundance: -
d_gene: -
CDR3nt: TGTGCCAGCAGTCCTACCCCGACAGGCCCCTATGGCTACACCTTC
CDR3aa: CASSPTPTGPYGYTF

v_gene: TRBV13
j_gene: TRBJ2-3
abundance: -
d_gene: TRBD1
CDR3nt: TGTGCCAGCAGCCACCGACAGGGGCTAGGAACAGATACGCAGTATTTT
CDR3aa: CASSHRQGLGTDTQYF

v_gene: TRBV4-1
j_gene: TRBJ1-1
abundance: -
d_gene: -
CDR3nt: TGCGCCAGCAGCCAAGTAGGGGTTGAAGCTTTCTTT
CDR3aa: CASSQVGVEAFF

v_gene: TRBV19
j_gene: TRBJ2-7
abundance: -
d_gene: TRBD1
CDR3nt: TGTGCCAGTAGAGGGACAGGGGGCGGCGAGCAGTACTTC
CDR3aa: CASRGTGGGEQYF

v_gene: TRBV4-1
j_gene: TRBJ2-5
abundance: -
d_gene: -
CDR3nt: TGCGCCAGCAGCGAAAGAGACAGACAAGAGACCCAGTACTTC
CDR3aa: CASSERDRQETQYF

v_gene: TRBV28
j_gene: TRBJ1-1
abundance: -
d_gene: -
CDR3nt: TGTGCCAGCAGTTACTTGAACACTGAAGCTTTCTTT
CDR3aa: CASSYLNTEAFF

v_gene: TRBV5-4
j_gene: TRBJ2-1
abundance: -
d_gene: TRBD2
CDR3nt: TGTGCCAGCCATAGCGGGGGGGCGTTAAGCTCCTACAATGAGCAGTTCTTC
CDR3aa: CASHSGGALSSYNEQFF

v_gene: TRBV19
j_gene: TRBJ1-2
abundance: -
d_gene: TRBD1
CDR3nt: TGTGCCAGTAGTTTCTACTACCGGGGGCGACAGGGACGTAGAGGCTACACCTTC
CDR3aa: CASSFYYRGRQGRRGYTF

v_gene: TRBV7-3
j_gene: TRBJ1-3
abundance: -
d_gene: -
CDR3nt: TGTGCCAGCAGCTTAAATTCCCCTTACTCTGGAAACACCATATATTTT
CDR3aa: CASSLNSPYSGNTIYF

v_gene: TRBV2
j_gene: TRBJ1-2
abundance: few
d_gene: -
CDR3nt: TGTGCCAGCAGTGAAGGGCGGTCCTTTAACTATGGCTACACCTTC
CDR3aa: CASSEGRSFNYGYTF

v_gene: TRBV5-8
j_gene: TRBJ1-1
abundance: medium-sized
d_gene: TRBD1
CDR3nt: TGTGCCAGCAGCTGGACAGGGGTGCCTGAAGCTTTCTTT
CDR3aa: CASSWTGVPEAFF

v_gene: TRBV24-1
j_gene: TRBJ2-7
abundance: -
d_gene: -
CDR3nt: TGTGCCACCGCCCCCCGGTTCGCAAACGAGCAGTACTTC
CDR3aa: CATAPRFANEQYF

v_gene: TRBV18
j_gene: TRBJ1-6
abundance: -
d_gene: -
CDR3nt: TGTGCCAGCTCACCCCCGAGCTCCTATAATTCACCCCTCCACTTT
CDR3aa: CASSPPSSYNSPLHF

v_gene: TRBV28
j_gene: TRBJ1-5
abundance: -
d_gene: -
CDR3nt: TGTGCCAGCCGCTCAGGGATAGATGGGTATAGCAATCAGCCCCAGCATTTT
CDR3aa: CASRSGIDGYSNQPQHF

v_gene: TRBV28
j_gene: TRBJ2-5
abundance: once
d_gene: TRBD2
CDR3nt: TGTGCCAGCAGTCTCCCGCGGGGCGGGGGACGGGGGGAGACCCAGTACTTC
CDR3aa: CASSLPRGGGRGETQYF

v_gene: TRBV7-3
j_gene: TRBJ1-2
abundance: -
d_gene: -
CDR3nt: TGTGCCAGCAGCCTAGACGGGGGAGGTGGCTACACCTTC
CDR3aa: CASSLDGGGGYTF

v_gene: TRBV19
j_gene: TRBJ1-4
abundance: -
d_gene: -
CDR3nt: TGTGCCAGTAGTAGAGACAGGTTTGAAAAACTGTTTTTT
CDR3aa: CASSRDRFEKLFF

v_gene: TRBV7-9
j_gene: TRBJ2-7
abundance: -
d_gene: -
CDR3nt: TGTGCCAGCAGCTTAGACGGGGGAACCTACGAGCAGTACTTC
CDR3aa: CASSLDGGTYEQYF

v_gene: TRBV29-1
j_gene: TRBJ1-1
abundance: -
d_gene: -
CDR3nt: TGCAGCGTTGAGGGCGCCGTAGGAACTGAAGCTTTCTTT
CDR3aa: CSVEGAVGTEAFF

v_gene: TRBV11-2
j_gene: TRBJ1-2
abundance: once
d_gene: TRBD1
CDR3nt: TGTGCCAGCAGCGCCGGGACAGGGGAAGGCTACACCTTC
CDR3aa: CASSAGTGEGYTF

v_gene: TRBV7-2
j_gene: TRBJ1-2
abundance: once
d_gene: -
CDR3nt: TGTGCCAGCAGCTCCCGCGGGGGGGGCTATGGCTACACCTTC
CDR3aa: CASSSRGGGYGYTF

v_gene: TRBV19
j_gene: TRBJ1-2
abundance: few
d_gene: TRBD1
CDR3nt: TGTGCCAGTACCAGGACCGGGACAGGGGTCTTCGCTAACTATGGCTACACCTTC
CDR3aa: CASTRTGTGVFANYGYTF

v_gene: TRBV6-5
j_gene: TRBJ1-1
abundance: -
d_gene: TRBD1
CDR3nt: TGTGCCAGCAGTTCCTTCAGGGGGCGTAGGGACACTGAAGCTTTCTTT
CDR3aa: CASSSFRGRRDTEAFF

v_gene: TRBV5-4
j_gene: TRBJ1-1
abundance: -
d_gene: -
CDR3nt: TGTGCCAGCAGCTTGGCAGGGGACACTGAAGCTTTCTTT
CDR3aa: CASSLAGDTEAFF

v_gene: TRBV12-3/TRBV12-4
j_gene: TRBJ1-2
abundance: -
d_gene: -
CDR3nt: TGTGCCAGCAGAAGAGTTAGCTATGGCTACACCTTC
CDR3aa: CASRRVSYGYTF

v_gene: TRBV5-1
j_gene: TRBJ2-5
abundance: -
d_gene: -
CDR3nt: TGCGCCAGCAGCTTCACAGTACAAGAGACCCAGTACTTC
CDR3aa: CASSFTVQETQYF

v_gene: TRBV15
j_gene: TRBJ1-2
abundance: -
d_gene: -
CDR3nt: TGTGCCACCAGCAGAGATGAGAGGGTGGGCTACACCTTC
CDR3aa: CATSRDERVGYTF

v_gene: TRBV12-3/TRBV12-4
j_gene: TRBJ1-2
abundance: few
d_gene: -
CDR3nt: TGTGCCAGCAGTCGGGATAACTATGGCTACACCTTC
CDR3aa: CASSRDNYGYTF

v_gene: TRBV7-8
j_gene: TRBJ2-5
abundance: -
d_gene: TRBD2
CDR3nt: TGTGCCAGCAGCCCAGGGAGCGGGGGGACCCTGGAGACCCAGTACTTC
CDR3aa: CASSPGSGGTLETQYF

v_gene: TRBV9
j_gene: TRBJ1-1
abundance: -
d_gene: -
CDR3nt: TGTGCCAGCAGCGTAGGAAGCGGGTTAGGAACTGAAGCTTTCTTT
CDR3aa: CASSVGSGLGTEAFF

v_gene: TRBV5-1
j_gene: TRBJ2-4
abundance: -
d_gene: -
CDR3nt: TGCGCCAGCAGCTTAGGGGGATCTACGGACATTCAGTACTTC
CDR3aa: CASSLGGSTDIQYF

v_gene: TRBV18
j_gene: TRBJ2-2
abundance: -
d_gene: TRBD1
CDR3nt: TGTGCCAGCTCACCGCCGACAGGGTCCGCCGGGGAGCTGTTTTTT
CDR3aa: CASSPPTGSAGELFF

v_gene: TRBV7-9
j_gene: TRBJ2-5
abundance: medium-sized
d_gene: -
CDR3nt: TGTGCCAGCAGCTCGGGTCAAGAGACCCAGTACTTC
CDR3aa: CASSSGQETQYF

v_gene: TRBV5-1
j_gene: TRBJ1-6
abundance: -
d_gene: -
CDR3nt: TGCGCCAGCAGCTTAGGACAGCAAGATTCACCCCTCCACTTT
CDR3aa: CASSLGQQDSPLHF

v_gene: TRBV5-1
j_gene: TRBJ1-2
abundance: once
d_gene: TRBD1
CDR3nt: TGCGCCAGCAGCCCCTATTCAACAGGGGGCGCGAAGACCTTC
CDR3aa: CASSPYSTGGAKTF

v_gene: TRBV11-2
j_gene: TRBJ2-7
abundance: -
d_gene: TRBD2
CDR3nt: TGTGCCAGCAGCACCACCGGGGGGGTCAGCGAGCAGTACTTC
CDR3aa: CASSTTGGVSEQYF

v_gene: TRBV18
j_gene: TRBJ1-1
abundance: -
d_gene: -
CDR3nt: TGTGCCAGCTTAACACGGAACACTGAAGCTTTCTTT
CDR3aa: CASLTRNTEAFF

v_gene: TRBV6-1
j_gene: TRBJ1-1
abundance: once
d_gene: -
CDR3nt: TGTGCCAGCAGTGAAGGGCAGCGCTGGGAGGCTTTCTTT
CDR3aa: CASSEGQRWEAFF

v_gene: TRBV19
j_gene: TRBJ2-5
abundance: -
d_gene: TRBD1
CDR3nt: TGTGCCAGTAGTATGGGATTAGGACAGGGCCTACAAGAGACCCAGTACTTC
CDR3aa: CASSMGLGQGLQETQYF

v_gene: TRBV7-2
j_gene: TRBJ2-1
abundance: -
d_gene: TRBD1
CDR3nt: TGTGCCAGCAGCCAGGGGGCCGCCTACAATGAGCAGTTCTTC
CDR3aa: CASSQGAAYNEQFF

v_gene: TRBV7-8
j_gene: TRBJ2-7
abundance: -
d_gene: -
CDR3nt: TGTGCCAGCAGCCCCCCGACGGGGGTACACTACGAGCAGTACTTC
CDR3aa: CASSPPTGVHYEQYF

v_gene: TRBV2
j_gene: TRBJ1-2
abundance: -
d_gene: -
CDR3nt: TGTGCCAGCAGTGAAGCGGTGACTAGTTATGGCTACACCTTC
CDR3aa: CASSEAVTSYGYTF

v_gene: TRBV28
j_gene: TRBJ1-3
abundance: -
d_gene: -
CDR3nt: TGTGCCAGCAGTTTATTAGGGAGCTCTGGAAACACCATATATTTT
CDR3aa: CASSLLGSSGNTIYF

v_gene: TRBV5-6
j_gene: TRBJ1-6
abundance: -
d_gene: TRBD1
CDR3nt: TGTGCCAGTAGGGACAGGGCTTGGTATTCACCCCTCCACTTT
CDR3aa: CASRDRAWYSPLHF